Below, 5 T cell receptor beta chains from the same sample are listed, as sequenced in a study of cytomegalovirus exposure and HLA in healthy donors. Primers included in the PCR were 60 Vbeta and 13 Jbeta primers. The method was immunoSEQ multiplex PCR; TCRdb's version includes in-frame clones alone and lacks a portion of them. The sample has fewer than 150,000 clones, approximately 70% seen once. Sequencing was performed on PBMCs. The receptors were gathered from a human donor in good health.

CDR3: CSVGSDQETQYF. CDR3 DNA sequence: TGCAGCGTTGGTTCCGACCAAGAGACCCAGTACTTC. The chain has TRBV29-1 and TRBJ2-5, with no clear D. This CDR3 comprises 12 residues. CDR1 SQVTM and CDR2 ANQGSEA come from the germline V gene. The V and J ends lost 4 bases and 0 bases respectively, with 6 bases between them.

The chain recombines TRBV5-6 with TRBJ1-3; TRBD1 agrees at 10 bases. The CDR3 has 18 residues. Germline-derived CDR1 and CDR2 are SGHDT and YYEEEE. V dropped 4 bases and J dropped 7; count of bases not matched to a gene: 17. CDR3 coding DNA: TGTGCCAGCAGCCCCTTTTTTCCTAGACAGGGGGCTACGAACACCATATATTTT. Translating it yields CASSPFFPRQGATNTIYF.

The chain has TRBV6-6 and TRBJ2-1; D is undetermined. This CDR3 contains 11 residues. CDR1 and CDR2 from the germline V gene are MNHNY and SVGAGI (reference sequence). Trimming left V 6 bases short and J 9 bases short, with 9 bases between. CDR3 in amino acids: CASSESIEQFF. As DNA, the CDR3 is TGTGCCAGCAGCGAATCTATTGAGCAGTTCTTC.

The chain employs TRBV9 and TRBJ2-1; weak D call: TRBD2 (6 bases). Germline V gives CDR1 SGDLS, CDR2 YYNGEE. Trimming shortened V by 4 bases and J by 2 bases, and 13 bases separated the two germline ends. This CDR3 contains 15 residues. The CDR3 is CASSISGDPYNEQFF. Here the CDR3 DNA reads TGTGCCAGCAGCATCTCGGGAGATCCCTACAATGAGCAGTTCTTC.

V and J are TRBV19 and TRBJ1-2; 7 bases agree with TRBD1. J lost 2 bases, V lost 8 bases, and 5 bases had no gene match. CDR1 LNHDA and CDR2 SQIVND come from the germline V gene (reference sequence). The CDR3 has 13 amino acids. CDR3 in amino acids: CASGDRVNYGYTF. In DNA form, the CDR3 reads TGTGCCAGTGGAGACAGGGTGAACTATGGCTACACCTTC.